This T cell receptor beta chain was captured by sequencing in a study of Tregs in tolerant kidney transplant recipients. Study-wide results and caveats: Findings come from small patient numbers and require larger validation.

TCRdb keeps only in-frame clones here, not all; method: immunoSEQ multiplex PCR. Here the sample spans roughly 99,000 clones, 93% being singletons. Germline V gene data show CDR1 as MNHEY and CDR2 as SMNVEV (reference sequence). V lost 6 bases, J lost 0 bases, and 6 bases lay in between. This CDR3 region has 13 residues. Comments on this clone: Its antigen is still unknown.

This chain uses TRBV27 with TRBJ1-3, with no clear D. The sample was CD4+ T cells from blood, taken before the transplant. This TCR came from a human donor who received a combined kidney and bone marrow transplant. CDR3 in amino acids: CASRRTSGNTIYF. In DNA form, the CDR3 reads TGTGCCAGCAGGCGCACCTCTGGAAACACCATATATTTT.